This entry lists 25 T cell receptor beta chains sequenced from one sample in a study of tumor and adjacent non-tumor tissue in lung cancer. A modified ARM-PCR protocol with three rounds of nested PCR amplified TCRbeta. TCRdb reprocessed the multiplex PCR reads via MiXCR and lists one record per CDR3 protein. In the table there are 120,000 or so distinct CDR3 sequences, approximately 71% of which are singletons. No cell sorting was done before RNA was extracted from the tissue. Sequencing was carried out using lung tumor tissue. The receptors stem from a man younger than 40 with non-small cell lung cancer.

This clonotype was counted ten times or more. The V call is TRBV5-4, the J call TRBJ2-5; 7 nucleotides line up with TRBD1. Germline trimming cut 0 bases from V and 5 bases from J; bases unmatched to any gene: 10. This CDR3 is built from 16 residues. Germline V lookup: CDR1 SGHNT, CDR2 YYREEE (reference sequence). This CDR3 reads CASSLEGAFSGETQYF. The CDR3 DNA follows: TGTGCCAGCAGCTTGGAGGGGGCGTTTAGTGGGGAGACCCAGTACTTC.

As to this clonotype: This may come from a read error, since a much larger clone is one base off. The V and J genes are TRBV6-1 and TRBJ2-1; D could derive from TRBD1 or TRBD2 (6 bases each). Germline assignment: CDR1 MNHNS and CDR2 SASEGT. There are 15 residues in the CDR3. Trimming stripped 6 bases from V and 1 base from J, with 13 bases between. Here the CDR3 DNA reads TGTGCCAGCAGCCAGGACAGCGGGTCCTACAATGAGCAGTTCTTC. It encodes CASSQDSGSYNEQFF.

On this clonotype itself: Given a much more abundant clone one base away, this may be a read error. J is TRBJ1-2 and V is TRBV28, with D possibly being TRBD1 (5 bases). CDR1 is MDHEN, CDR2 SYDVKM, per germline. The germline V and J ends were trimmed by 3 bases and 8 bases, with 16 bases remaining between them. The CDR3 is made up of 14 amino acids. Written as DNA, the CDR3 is TGTGCCAGCAGTTTCCCTACATGGGGACGGGGCTACACCTTC. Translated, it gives CASSFPTWGRGYTF.

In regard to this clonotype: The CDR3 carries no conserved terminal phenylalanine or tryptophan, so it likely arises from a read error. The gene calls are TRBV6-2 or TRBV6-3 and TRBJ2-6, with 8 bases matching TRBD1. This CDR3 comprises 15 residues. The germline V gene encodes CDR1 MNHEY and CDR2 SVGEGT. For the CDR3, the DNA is TGTGCCGGCAGTCCCAGGGGGCTTGGGGCCAACGTCCTGACTTTA. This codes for CAGSPRGLGANVLTL.

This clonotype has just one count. The CDR3 is CASSTTSGRGETQYF. CDR3 sequence (DNA): TGTGCCAGCAGTACAACGTCAGGGAGAGGAGAGACCCAGTACTTC. This chain connects TRBV12-3 or TRBV12-4 to TRBJ2-5, with D perhaps assigned TRBD1 or TRBD2 (5 bases each). The germline V and J ends were trimmed by 5 bases and 4 bases, with 17 bases remaining between them. The CDR3 covers 15 residues.

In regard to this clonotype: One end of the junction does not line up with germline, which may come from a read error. This CDR3 is CASSSNSRNF. CDR3 nucleotide sequence: TGTGCCAGCAGCTCGAATAGTCGGAACTTT. This rearrangement joins TRBV5-6 to TRBJ1-6; D unclear. The CDR3 extends over 10 amino acids. Germline V CDR1 and CDR2: SGHDT, YYEEEE.

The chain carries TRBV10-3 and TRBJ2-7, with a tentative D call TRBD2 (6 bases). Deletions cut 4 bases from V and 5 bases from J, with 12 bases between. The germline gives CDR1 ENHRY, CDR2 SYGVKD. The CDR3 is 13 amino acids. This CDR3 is CAISVGCGDEQYF. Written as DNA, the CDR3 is TGTGCCATCAGTGTTGGGTGCGGGGACGAGCAGTACTTC.

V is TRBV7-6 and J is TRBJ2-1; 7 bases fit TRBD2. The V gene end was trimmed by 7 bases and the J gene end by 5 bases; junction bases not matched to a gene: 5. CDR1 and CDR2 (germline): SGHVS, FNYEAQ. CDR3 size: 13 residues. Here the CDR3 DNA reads TGTGCCAGCACCAACCGGGAGGACAATGAGCAGTTCTTC. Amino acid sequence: CASTNREDNEQFF.

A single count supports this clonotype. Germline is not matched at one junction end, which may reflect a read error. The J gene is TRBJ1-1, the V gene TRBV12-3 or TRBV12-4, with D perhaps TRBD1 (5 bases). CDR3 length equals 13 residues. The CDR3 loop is CASSPGQYTEALF. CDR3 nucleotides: TGTGCCAGCAGTCCAGGACAATACACTGAAGCTCTCTTT.

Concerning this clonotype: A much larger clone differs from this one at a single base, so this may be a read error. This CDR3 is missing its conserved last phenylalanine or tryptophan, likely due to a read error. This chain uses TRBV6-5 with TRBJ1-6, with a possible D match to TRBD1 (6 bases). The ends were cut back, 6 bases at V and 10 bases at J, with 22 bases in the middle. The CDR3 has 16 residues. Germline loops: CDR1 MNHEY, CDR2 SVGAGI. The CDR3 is CASSPGTPVGRSPLHL. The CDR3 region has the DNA TGTGCCAGCAGCCCCGGGACACCGGTGGGACGGTCACCCCTCCACTTA.

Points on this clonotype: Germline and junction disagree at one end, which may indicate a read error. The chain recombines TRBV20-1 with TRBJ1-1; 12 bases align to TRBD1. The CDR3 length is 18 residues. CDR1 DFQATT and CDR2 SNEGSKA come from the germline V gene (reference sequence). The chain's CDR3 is CSARFGGTGGAMDTEAFF. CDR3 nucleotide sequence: TGCAGTGCTAGATTTGGGGGGACAGGGGGCGCGATGGACACTGAGGCTTTCTTT.

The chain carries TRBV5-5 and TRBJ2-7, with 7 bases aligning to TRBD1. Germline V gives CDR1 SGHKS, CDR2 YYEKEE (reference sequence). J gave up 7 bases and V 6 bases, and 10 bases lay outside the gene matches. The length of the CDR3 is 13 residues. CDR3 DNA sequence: TGTGCCAGCACTTTGACAGGGAAGAGTGAGCAGTACTTC. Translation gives CASTLTGKSEQYF.

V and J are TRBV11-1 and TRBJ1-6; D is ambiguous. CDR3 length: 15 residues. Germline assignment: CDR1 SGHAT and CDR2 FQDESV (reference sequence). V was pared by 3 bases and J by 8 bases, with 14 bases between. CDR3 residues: CASSFNTYNDSPLHF. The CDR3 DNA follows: TGTGCCAGCAGCTTCAATACTTACAATGATTCACCCCTCCACTTT.

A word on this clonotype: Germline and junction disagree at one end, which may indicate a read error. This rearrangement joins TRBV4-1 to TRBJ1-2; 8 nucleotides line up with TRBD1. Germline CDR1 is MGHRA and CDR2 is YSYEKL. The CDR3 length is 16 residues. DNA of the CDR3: TGCGCCAACAGCCAAGACAGGTACAGGGGGAACTATGGCTACGCCTTC. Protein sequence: CANSQDRYRGNYGYAF.

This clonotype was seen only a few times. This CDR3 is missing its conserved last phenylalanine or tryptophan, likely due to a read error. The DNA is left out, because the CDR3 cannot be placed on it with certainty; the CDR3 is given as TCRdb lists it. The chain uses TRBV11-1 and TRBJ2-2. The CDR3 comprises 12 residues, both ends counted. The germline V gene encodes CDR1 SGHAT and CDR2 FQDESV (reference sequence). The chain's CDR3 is CASSYDAGELIL.

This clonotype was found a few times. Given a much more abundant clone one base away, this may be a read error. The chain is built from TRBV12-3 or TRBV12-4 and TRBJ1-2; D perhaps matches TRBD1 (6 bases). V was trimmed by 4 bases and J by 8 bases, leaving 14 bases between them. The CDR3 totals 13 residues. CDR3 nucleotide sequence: TGTGCCAGCAGTTCAGGGGAAATCGGAGGCTACACCTTC. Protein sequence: CASSSGEIGGYTF.

The CDR3, as DNA: TGCAGTGCTAGAGATCCAACGGAGAGCGAAGCTTTCTTT. Protein: CSARDPTESEAFF. This rearrangement joins TRBV20-1 to TRBJ1-1; no clear D gene. The germline V gene has CDR1 DFQATT and CDR2 SNEGSKA (reference sequence). This CDR3 contains 13 residues. The germline V and J ends were trimmed by 0 bases and 8 bases, with 13 bases remaining between them.

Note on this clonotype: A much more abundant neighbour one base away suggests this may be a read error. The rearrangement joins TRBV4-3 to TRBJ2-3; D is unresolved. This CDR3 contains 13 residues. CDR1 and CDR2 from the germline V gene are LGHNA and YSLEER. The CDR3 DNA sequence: TGCACCAGCAGCCAGTCGCAGCAAGATACGCAGTATTTT. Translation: CTSSQSQQDTQYF.

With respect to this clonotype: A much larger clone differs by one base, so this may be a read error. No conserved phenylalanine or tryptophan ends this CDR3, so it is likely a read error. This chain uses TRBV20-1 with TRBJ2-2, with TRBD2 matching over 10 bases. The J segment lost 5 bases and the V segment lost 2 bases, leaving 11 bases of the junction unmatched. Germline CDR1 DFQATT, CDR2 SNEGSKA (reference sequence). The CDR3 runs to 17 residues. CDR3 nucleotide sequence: TGCAGTGCTAGACCCAACCTTCTAGCGGGAGAGACCGGGGAGCTGTTTTCT. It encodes CSARPNLLAGETGELFS.

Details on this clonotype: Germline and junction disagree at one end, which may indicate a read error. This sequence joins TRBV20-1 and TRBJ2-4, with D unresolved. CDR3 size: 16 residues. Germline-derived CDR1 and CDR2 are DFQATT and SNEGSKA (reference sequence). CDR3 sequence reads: CSAPEQRSGAKNIQHF. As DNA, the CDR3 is TGCAGTGCTCCGGAGCAGAGATCTGGAGCCAAAAACATTCAGCACTTC.

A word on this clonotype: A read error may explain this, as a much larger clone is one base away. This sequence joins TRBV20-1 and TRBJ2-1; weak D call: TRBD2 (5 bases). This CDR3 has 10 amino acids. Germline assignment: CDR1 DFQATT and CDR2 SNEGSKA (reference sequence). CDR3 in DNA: TGCGGCCCGAAGGCGGGTGAGCAGTTCTTC. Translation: CGPKAGEQFF.

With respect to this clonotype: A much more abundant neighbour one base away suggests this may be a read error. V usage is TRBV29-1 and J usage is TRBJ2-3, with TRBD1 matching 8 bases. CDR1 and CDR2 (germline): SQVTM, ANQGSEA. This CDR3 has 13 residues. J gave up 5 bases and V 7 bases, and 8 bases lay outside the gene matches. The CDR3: CSATGGRIDTQYF. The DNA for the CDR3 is TGCAGCGCCACAGGGGGAAGGATAGATACGCAGTATTTT.

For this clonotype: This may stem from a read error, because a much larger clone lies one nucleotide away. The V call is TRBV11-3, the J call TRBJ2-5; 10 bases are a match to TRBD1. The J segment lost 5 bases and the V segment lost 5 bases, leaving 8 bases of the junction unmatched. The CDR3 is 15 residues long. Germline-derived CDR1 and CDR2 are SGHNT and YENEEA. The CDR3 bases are TGTGCCAGCAGCCCCGGGACAGGGGATCACGAGACCCAGTACTTC. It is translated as CASSPGTGDHETQYF.

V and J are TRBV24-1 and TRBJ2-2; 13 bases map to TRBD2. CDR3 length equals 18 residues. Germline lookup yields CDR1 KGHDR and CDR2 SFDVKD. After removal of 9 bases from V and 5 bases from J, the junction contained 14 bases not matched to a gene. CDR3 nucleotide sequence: TGTGCCACCGCCGGGGTACTAGCGGGAGGGCCGAGAACCGGGGAGCTGTTTTTT. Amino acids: CATAGVLAGGPRTGELFF.

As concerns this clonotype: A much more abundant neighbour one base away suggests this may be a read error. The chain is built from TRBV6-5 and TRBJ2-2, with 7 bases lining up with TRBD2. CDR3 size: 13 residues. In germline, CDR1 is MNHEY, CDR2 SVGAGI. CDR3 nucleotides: TGTACCAGCAGTTTCGAGCGGGGCGGGGAGCTGTTTTTT. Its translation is CTSSFERGGELFF.